One sample yielded the 4 T cell receptor beta chains listed below, sequenced in a study of blood T cell repertoires in COVID-19. Sequenced by immunoSEQ multiplex PCR; TCRdb stores in-frame clones only, minus some. The table records about 160,000 clones, roughly 85% of them present only once. Sequences were obtained from peripheral blood. Receptors originate from a man aged 70-80 years with acute or convalescent COVID-19.

The table lists this clone with a count of one. The chain employs TRBV11-2 and TRBJ2-3; 13 bases are shared with TRBD2. The CDR3 spans 19 residues. The germline gives CDR1 SGHAT, CDR2 FQNNGV. V gave up 1 base and J gave up 4 bases; unmatched junction bases: 11. This CDR3 reads CASSLVLAGGLGIADTQYF. The DNA for the CDR3 is TGTGCCAGCAGCTTAGTACTAGCGGGAGGGTTGGGGATCGCAGATACGCAGTATTTT.

The J gene is TRBJ2-3, the V gene TRBV7-9; 11 bases line up with TRBD1. J gave up 2 bases and V 1 base, and 2 bases lay outside the gene matches. The CDR3 spans 16 residues. The germline V gene encodes CDR1 SEHNR and CDR2 FQNEAQ (reference sequence). The CDR3 nucleotides read TGTGCCAGCAGCTTAGGGGACAGGGGGACCACAGATACGCAGTATTTT. Encoded protein: CASSLGDRGTTDTQYF.

This chain uses TRBV5-1 with TRBJ2-3; D perhaps matches TRBD1 (5 bases). Trimming stripped 2 bases from V and 0 bases from J, with 10 bases between. The CDR3 extends over 15 amino acids. The germline V gene encodes CDR1 SGHRS and CDR2 YFSETQ. CDR3 DNA: TGCGCCAGCAGCTTAGGGGTGGAGAGCACAGATACGCAGTATTTT. Translation: CASSLGVESTDTQYF.

V usage is TRBV4-1 and J usage is TRBJ2-1; 8 bases agree with TRBD2. Germline trimming cut 2 bases from V and 9 bases from J; bases unmatched to any gene: 9. Germline V gives CDR1 MGHRA, CDR2 YSYEKL. CDR3 length: 15 residues. The CDR3 protein is CASSQLPGGRGEQFF. CDR3 in DNA: TGCGCCAGCAGCCAACTTCCGGGAGGGAGGGGTGAGCAGTTCTTC.